This T cell receptor beta chain is from a study of T cells expressing NK-cell markers. Study-wide context: It was from sorted CD3+CD56+NKG2C+, CD3+CD56+NKG2C- and CD3+CD56-NKG2C+ T cells that TCR beta repertoires came. Serological testing identified seven of the eight sequenced donors as HCMV-seropositive and one as seronegative.

Study outcomes and limitations: There were a handful of donors in whom these clonotypes also led the CD3+CD56-NKG2C+ fraction.

Concerning this clonotype itself: Its cognate antigen is unknown.

Libraries used 5'RACE template switching adding universal primer site and UMIs. TCRdb re-called the 5' RACE reads; every CDR3 protein appears as one record, without DNA. The sample holds about 460,000 distinct CDR3 sequences. Germline values: CDR1 SEHNR, CDR2 FQNEAQ (reference sequence). CDR3 length: 17 residues. The source of this sequence is a woman between 50 and 59 years old in good health. The sequenced sample consisted of blood T cells: a sorted CD56 or NKG2C T cell subset, CD4+ or CD8+ T cells, or bulk PBMC T cells (not recorded which). This chain joins TRBV7-9 and TRBJ1-5; there is no DNA to check the TCRdb D call of TRBD1. The CDR3 here is CASSLVGGLGSNQPQHF.